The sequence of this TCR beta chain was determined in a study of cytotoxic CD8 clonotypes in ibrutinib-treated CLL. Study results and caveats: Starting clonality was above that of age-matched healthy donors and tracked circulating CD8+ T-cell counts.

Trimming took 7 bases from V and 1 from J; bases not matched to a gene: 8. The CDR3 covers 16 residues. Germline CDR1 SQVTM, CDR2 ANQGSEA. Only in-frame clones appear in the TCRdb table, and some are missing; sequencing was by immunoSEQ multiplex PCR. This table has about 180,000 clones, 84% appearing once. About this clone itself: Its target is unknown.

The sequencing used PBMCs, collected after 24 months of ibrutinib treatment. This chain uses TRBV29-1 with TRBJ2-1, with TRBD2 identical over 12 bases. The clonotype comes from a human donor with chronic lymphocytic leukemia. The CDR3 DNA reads TGCAGCGCCCTAGCGGGAGGGTTCCTTTCCTACAATGAGCAGTTCTTC. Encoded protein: CSALAGGFLSYNEQFF.